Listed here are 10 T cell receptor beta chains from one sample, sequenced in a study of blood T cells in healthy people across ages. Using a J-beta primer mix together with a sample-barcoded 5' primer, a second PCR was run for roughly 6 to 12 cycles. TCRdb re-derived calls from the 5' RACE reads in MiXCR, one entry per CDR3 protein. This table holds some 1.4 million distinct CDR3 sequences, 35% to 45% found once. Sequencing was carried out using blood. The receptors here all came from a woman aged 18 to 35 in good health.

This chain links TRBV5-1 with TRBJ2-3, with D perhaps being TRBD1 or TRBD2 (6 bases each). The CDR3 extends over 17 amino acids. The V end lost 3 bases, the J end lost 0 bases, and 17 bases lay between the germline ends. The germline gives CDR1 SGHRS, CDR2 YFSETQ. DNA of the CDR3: TGCGCCAGCAGCTCCCCGGGTGAGGGGGGTAGCACAGATACGCAGTATTTT. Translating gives CASSSPGEGGSTDTQYF.

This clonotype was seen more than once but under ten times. The DNA for the CDR3 is TGTGCCAGCAGCCCCTATAGGGTGACTAGCGGGATCGGAGCCAAAAACATTCAGTACTTC. Protein: CASSPYRVTSGIGAKNIQYF. J is TRBJ2-4 and V is TRBV7-8, with TRBD2 matching over 11 bases. Losses at the gene ends were 5 bases for V and 0 bases for J; bases not matched to a gene: 15. The germline V gene encodes CDR1 SGHVS and CDR2 FQNEAQ. This CDR3 is built from 20 residues.

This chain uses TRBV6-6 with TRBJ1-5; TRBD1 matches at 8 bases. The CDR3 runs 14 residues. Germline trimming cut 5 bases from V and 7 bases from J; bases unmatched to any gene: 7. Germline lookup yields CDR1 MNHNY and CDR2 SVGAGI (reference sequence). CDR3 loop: CASSAGTGIQPQHF. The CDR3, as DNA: TGTGCCAGCAGTGCCGGGACAGGCATCCAGCCCCAGCATTTT.

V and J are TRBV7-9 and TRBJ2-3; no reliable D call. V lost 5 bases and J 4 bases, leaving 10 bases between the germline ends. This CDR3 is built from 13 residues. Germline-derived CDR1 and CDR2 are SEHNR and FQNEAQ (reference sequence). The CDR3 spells CASSTPNADTQYF. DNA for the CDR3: TGTGCCAGCAGCACCCCGAACGCAGATACGCAGTATTTT.

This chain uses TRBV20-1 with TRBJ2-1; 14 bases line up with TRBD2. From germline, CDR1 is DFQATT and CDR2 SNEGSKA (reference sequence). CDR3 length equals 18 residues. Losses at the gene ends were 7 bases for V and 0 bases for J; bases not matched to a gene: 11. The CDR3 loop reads CSVRPGLAGVNSYNEQFF. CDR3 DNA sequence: TGCAGTGTCAGACCGGGACTAGCGGGAGTGAACTCCTACAATGAGCAGTTCTTC.

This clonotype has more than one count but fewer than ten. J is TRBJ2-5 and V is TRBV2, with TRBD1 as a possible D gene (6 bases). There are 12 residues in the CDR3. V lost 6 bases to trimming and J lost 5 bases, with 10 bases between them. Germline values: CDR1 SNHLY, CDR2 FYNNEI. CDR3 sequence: CASSTTGETQYF. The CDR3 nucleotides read TGTGCCAGCAGCACTACAGGGGAGACCCAGTACTTC.

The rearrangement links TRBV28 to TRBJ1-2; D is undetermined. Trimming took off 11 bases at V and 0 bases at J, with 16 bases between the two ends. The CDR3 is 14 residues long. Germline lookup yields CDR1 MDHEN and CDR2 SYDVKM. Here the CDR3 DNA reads TGTGCCGGGAATGGAGGTCTTTCTAACTATGGCTACACCTTC. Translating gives CAGNGGLSNYGYTF.

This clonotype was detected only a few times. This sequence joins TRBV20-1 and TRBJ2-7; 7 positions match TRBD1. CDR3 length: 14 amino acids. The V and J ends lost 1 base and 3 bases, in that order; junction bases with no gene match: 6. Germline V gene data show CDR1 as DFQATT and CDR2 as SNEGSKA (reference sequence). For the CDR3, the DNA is TGCAGTGCTAGAGCAAGGGACAGAATCTACGAGCAGTACTTC. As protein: CSARARDRIYEQYF.

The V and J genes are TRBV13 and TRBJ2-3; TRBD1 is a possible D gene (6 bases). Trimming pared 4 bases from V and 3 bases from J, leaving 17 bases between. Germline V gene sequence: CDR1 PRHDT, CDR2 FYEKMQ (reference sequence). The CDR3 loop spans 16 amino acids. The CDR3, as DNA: TGTGCCAGCAGCTCTACGACAGGAACCCTAACAGATACGCAGTATTTT. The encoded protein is CASSSTTGTLTDTQYF.

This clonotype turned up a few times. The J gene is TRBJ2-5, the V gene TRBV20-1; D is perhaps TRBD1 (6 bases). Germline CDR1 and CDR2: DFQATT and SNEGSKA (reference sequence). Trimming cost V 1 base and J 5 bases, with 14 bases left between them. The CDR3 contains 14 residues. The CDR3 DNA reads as TGCAGTGCTAGAGCCCCGACAGGTGCCGAGACCCAGTACTTC. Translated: CSARAPTGAETQYF.